This TCR beta chain was observed in a study of molecular identifiers for immune sequencing clone quantification. V lost 6 bases and J lost 6, with 21 bases in between. This CDR3 has 15 residues. Germline V gives CDR1 MNHEY, CDR2 SVGAGI. The bulk TCR libraries were made with methods described before and with listed TCR primers. TCRdb recomputed calls from the PCR reads with MiXCR, one row per CDR3 protein. Of 90,000 or so distinct CDR3 sequences listed, 25% are singletons. Sorting recovered naive CD8 T cells on a CD8+CD4-CCR7+CD45RA+ profile. About this clonotype: Its antigen is as yet unknown. Being one base from a much bigger clone, this may be a read error.

Overall study results and limits: Clonotypes topping 20 RNA copies carried over 99% of effector molecules but under 1% of naive ones.

The receptor was derived from a human donor in good health. Some libraries in this study had Jurkat cell RNA spiked in. This chain joins TRBV6-5 and TRBJ2-7; tentative D call: TRBD2 (6 bases). Sequenced: naive CD8+ T cells from blood, with Jurkat cell RNA spiked in. Subset of the sample: FACS-sorted CD8+CD4-CCR7+CD45RA+ naive T cells. The chain's CDR3 is CASRPLASGACEQYF. The CDR3 region has the DNA TGTGCCAGCAGGCCTCTAGCGTCGGGAGCGTGCGAGCAGTACTTC.